This T cell receptor (beta chain) was recovered during a study of cytomegalovirus exposure and HLA in healthy donors. Study-wide points: Rare sequences made up most TCRs, while some public TCRs were found in many donors. Confirmation in vitro established that a few CMV-associated chains were specific for CMV antigens. When analyzed later, a missense DCLRE1C variant was found to be linked to TCR beta V- and J-gene trimming. A later analysis showed HLA-associated TCR beta chains outstripping equally common others in clonal expansion.

As to this clone: Its specificity is unknown.

Researchers ran the PCR with 60 Vbeta and 13 Jbeta primers. The repertoire was sequenced with immunoSEQ multiplex PCR; TCRdb's copy has only in-frame clones and lacks some. In all, the sample yields about 140,000 clones. The receptor was derived from a woman younger than 30 in good health and CMV-seronegative. The sequencing input was PBMCs.

The CDR3 here is CASSLARGDGELFF. In nucleotides, the CDR3 is TGTGCCAGCAGCTTAGCCAGGGGAGACGGGGAGCTGTTTTTT. V gene TRBV11-3 combines with J gene TRBJ2-2; D may be TRBD1 (6 bases). The V gene lost 1 base and the J gene lost 7 bases, with 10 bases spanning the gap. CDR3 size: 14 residues. Germline V lookup: CDR1 SGHNT, CDR2 YENEEA.